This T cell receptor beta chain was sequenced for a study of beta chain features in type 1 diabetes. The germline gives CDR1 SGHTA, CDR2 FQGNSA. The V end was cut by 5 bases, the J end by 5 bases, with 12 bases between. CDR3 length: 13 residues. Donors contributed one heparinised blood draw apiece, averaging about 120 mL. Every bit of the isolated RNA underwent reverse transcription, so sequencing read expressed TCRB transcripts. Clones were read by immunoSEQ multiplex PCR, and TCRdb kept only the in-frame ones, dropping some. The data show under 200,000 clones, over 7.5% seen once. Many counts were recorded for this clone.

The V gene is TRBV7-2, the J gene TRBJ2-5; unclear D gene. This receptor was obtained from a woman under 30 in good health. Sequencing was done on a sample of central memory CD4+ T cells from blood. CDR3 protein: CASSQDGIETQYF. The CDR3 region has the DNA TGTGCCAGCAGCCAAGATGGCATTGAGACCCAGTACTTC.